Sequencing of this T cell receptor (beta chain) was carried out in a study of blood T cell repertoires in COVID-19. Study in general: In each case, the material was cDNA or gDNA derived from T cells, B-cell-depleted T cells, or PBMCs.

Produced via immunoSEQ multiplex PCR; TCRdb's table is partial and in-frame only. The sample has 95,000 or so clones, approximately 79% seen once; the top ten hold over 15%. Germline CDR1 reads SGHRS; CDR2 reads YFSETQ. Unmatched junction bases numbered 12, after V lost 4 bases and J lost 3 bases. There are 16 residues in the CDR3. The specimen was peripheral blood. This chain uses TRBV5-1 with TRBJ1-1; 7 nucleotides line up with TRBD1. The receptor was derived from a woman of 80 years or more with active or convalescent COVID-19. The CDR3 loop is CASSPRWTGDYTEAFF. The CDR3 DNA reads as TGCGCCAGCAGCCCAAGATGGACAGGCGACTACACTGAAGCTTTCTTT.